A selection of T cell receptor beta chains follows, all from one sample in a study of a mutant IDH1 vaccine in newly diagnosed glioma. Their specific antigens are unknown. Sequenced by immunoSEQ multiplex PCR; TCRdb stores in-frame clones only, minus some. The table has about 36,000 clones, roughly 76% seen once; the top ten hold 12%. Sample: PBMCs, taken from a glioma patient whose treatment included an IDH1 peptide vaccine. These receptors were taken from a man aged 50 to 60 with glioma. Each CDR3 is given with its conserved first and last residue. D genes are given only for firm matches. The size entry is marked missing in some rows and otherwise reads once, few, many or a size class.

J	D	size	V	DNA	CDR3
TRBJ1-3	NA	NA	TRBV4-1	TGCGCCAGCAGCCAGCCGACAGACAACTCTGGAAACACCATATATTTT	CASSQPTDNSGNTIYF
TRBJ2-5	NA	NA	TRBV6-5	TGTGCCAGCAGTTATAGACTCGGCCAAGAGACCCAGTACTTC	CASSYRLGQETQYF
TRBJ2-7	NA	NA	TRBV19	TGTGCCAGTAGCCGAACAGGGGAGGACTACGAGCAGTACTTC	CASSRTGEDYEQYF
TRBJ2-1	NA	few	TRBV12-2	TGTGCAAGTCGCGTCCAGGTCTACAATGAGCAGTTCTTC	CASRVQVYNEQFF
TRBJ2-2	TRBD1	few	TRBV18	TGTGCCAGCTCACCGCCGACAGGGAGAACCGGGGAGCTGTTTTTT	CASSPPTGRTGELFF
TRBJ1-5	NA	NA	TRBV18	TGTGCCAGCTCACCATCGAGCAATCAGCCCCAGCATTTT	CASSPSSNQPQHF
TRBJ1-1	NA	NA	TRBV19	TGTGCCAGTATACAGGGAACTGAAGCTTTCTTT	CASIQGTEAFF
TRBJ2-7	TRBD1	NA	TRBV6-1	TGTGCCAGCAGTGCTCGGGACAGGGCGTACGAGCAGTACTTC	CASSARDRAYEQYF
TRBJ1-3	TRBD1	NA	TRBV28	TGTGCCAGCAGTTTCGGGACAGGGGGAAACACCATATATTTT	CASSFGTGGNTIYF
TRBJ2-2	NA	once	TRBV7-2	TGTGCCAGCAGCTGGGAGAACACCGGGGAGCTGTTTTTT	CASSWENTGELFF
TRBJ1-1	NA	once	TRBV5-4	TGTGCCAGCAGCTTGGATGCTGGTGGGACTGAAGCTTTCTTT	CASSLDAGGTEAFF
TRBJ1-1	NA	NA	TRBV10-2	TGCGCCAGCCTAGAGCAGGGGAACACTGAAGCTTTCTTT	CASLEQGNTEAFF
TRBJ1-5	NA	medium-sized	TRBV19	TGTGCCAGTAGTCCCCTCTCTCCGGGTTTTACGGTGTCGGGTTATCAGCCCCAGCATTTT	CASSPLSPGFTVSGYQPQHF
TRBJ1-4	NA	NA	TRBV6-5	TGTGCCAGCAGACGGACCCGGACAGCCGAAAAACTGTTTTTT	CASRRTRTAEKLFF
TRBJ2-1	NA	NA	TRBV11-2	TGTGCCAGCAGCGGGACTTTCAGCTCCTACAATGAGCAGTTCTTC	CASSGTFSSYNEQFF
TRBJ2-7	TRBD1	NA	TRBV28	TGTGCCAGCAGTATAATAGGGACAGGACGGGCCTACGAGCAGTACTTC	CASSIIGTGRAYEQYF
TRBJ2-5	NA	NA	TRBV9	TGTGCCAGCACCCAGAACCCCAGAGGGGATGAGACCCAGTACTTC	CASTQNPRGDETQYF
TRBJ1-2	TRBD1	NA	TRBV7-9	TGTGCCAGCAGCCCCGGGACAGTTAACTATGGCTACACCTTC	CASSPGTVNYGYTF
TRBJ2-7	TRBD2	NA	TRBV5-4	TGTGCCAGCAGCCCTCTAGCGGGAGCAATTAACTACGAGCAGTACTTC	CASSPLAGAINYEQYF
TRBJ1-1	NA	NA	TRBV10-3	TGTGCCACCCAGGATAGAAGCACTGAAGCTTTCTTT	CATQDRSTEAFF